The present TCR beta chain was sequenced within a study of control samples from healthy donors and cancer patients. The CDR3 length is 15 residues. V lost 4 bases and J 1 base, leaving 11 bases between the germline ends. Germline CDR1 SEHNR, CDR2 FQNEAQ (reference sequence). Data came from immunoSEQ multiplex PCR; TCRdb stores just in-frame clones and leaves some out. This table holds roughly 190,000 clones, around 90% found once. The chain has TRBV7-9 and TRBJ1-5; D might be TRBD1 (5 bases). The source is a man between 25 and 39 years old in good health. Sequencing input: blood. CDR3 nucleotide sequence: TGTGCCAGCAGCTCGGGGGTTATAAGCAATCAGCCCCAGCATTTT. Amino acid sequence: CASSSGVISNQPQHF.